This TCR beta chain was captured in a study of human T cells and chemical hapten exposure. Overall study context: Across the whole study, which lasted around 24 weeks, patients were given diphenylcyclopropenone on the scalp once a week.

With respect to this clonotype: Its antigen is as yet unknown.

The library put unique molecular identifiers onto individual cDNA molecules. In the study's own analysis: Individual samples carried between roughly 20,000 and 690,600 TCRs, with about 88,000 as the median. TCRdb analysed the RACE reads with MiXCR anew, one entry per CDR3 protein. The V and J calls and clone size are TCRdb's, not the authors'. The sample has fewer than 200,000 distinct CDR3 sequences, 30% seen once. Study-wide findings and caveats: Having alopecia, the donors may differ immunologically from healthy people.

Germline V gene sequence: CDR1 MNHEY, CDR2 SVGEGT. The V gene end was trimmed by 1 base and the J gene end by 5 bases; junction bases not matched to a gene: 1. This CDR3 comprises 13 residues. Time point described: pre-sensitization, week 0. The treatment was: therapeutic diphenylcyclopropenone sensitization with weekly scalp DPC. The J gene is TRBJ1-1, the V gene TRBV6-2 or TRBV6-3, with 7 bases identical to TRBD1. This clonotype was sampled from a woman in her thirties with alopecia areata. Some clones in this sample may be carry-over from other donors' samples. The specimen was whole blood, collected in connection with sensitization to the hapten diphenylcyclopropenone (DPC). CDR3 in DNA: TGTGCCAGCAGTTACTACAGGGGAACTGAAGCTTTCTTT. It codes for CASSYYRGTEAFF.